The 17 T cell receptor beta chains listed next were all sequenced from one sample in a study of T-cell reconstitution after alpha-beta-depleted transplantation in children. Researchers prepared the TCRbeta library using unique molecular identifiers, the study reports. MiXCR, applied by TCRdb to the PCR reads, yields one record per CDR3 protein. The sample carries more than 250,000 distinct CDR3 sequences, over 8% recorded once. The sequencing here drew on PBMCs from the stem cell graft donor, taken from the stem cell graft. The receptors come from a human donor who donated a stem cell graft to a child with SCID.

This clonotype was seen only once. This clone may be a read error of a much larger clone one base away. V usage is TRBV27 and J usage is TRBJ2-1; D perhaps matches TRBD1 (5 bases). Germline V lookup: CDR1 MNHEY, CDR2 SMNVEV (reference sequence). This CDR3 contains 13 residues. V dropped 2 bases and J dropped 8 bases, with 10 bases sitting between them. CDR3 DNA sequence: TGTGCCAGCAGTTTAGTCGTGGGGCATGAGCAGTTCTTC. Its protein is CASSLVVGHEQFF.

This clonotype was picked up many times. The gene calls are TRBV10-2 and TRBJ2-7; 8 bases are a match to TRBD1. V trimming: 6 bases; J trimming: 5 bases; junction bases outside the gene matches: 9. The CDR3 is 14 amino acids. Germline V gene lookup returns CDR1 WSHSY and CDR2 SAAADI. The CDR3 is CASRAGGENHEQYF. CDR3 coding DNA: TGCGCCAGCAGGGCAGGGGGCGAAAACCACGAGCAGTACTTC.

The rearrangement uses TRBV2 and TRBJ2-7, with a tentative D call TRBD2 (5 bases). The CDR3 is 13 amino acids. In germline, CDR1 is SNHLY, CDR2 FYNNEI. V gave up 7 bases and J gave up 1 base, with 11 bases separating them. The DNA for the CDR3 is TGTGCCAGCAAGAGGGATTGGTCCTACGAGCAGTACTTC. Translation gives CASKRDWSYEQYF.

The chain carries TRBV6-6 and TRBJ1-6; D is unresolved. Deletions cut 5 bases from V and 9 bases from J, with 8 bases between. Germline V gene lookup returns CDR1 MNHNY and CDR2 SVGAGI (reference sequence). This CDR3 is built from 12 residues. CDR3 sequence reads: CASSHSGSPLHF. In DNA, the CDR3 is TGTGCCAGCAGTCATTCAGGTTCACCCCTCCACTTT.

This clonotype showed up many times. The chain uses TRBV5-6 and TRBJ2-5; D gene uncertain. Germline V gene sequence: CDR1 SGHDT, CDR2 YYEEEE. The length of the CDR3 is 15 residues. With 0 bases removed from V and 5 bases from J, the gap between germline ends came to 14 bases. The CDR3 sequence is CASSLGLNVAETQYF. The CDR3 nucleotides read TGTGCCAGCAGCTTGGGGCTAAACGTGGCGGAGACCCAGTACTTC.

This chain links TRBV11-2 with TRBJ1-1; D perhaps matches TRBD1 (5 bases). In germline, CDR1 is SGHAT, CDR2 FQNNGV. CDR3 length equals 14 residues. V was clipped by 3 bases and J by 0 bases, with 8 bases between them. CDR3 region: CASSFGGMNTEAFF. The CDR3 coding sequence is TGTGCCAGCAGCTTCGGGGGGATGAACACTGAAGCTTTCTTT.

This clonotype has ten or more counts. The CDR3 DNA reads as TGTGCCAGCAGCTTAGGGACTCCACCCTACGAGCAGTACTTC. Its translation: CASSLGTPPYEQYF. The J gene is TRBJ2-7, the V gene TRBV13; D ambiguous. Germline CDR1 is PRHDT and CDR2 is FYEKMQ (reference sequence). The CDR3 totals 14 residues. Trimming took 0 bases from V and 2 from J, leaving 8 bases between them.

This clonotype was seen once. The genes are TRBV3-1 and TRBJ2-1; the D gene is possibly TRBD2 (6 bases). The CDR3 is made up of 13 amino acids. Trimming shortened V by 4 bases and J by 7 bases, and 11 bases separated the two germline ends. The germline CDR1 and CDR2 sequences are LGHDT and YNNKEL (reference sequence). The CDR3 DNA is TGTGCCAGCAGCCGTTTGGAGGGAAATGAGCAGTTCTTC. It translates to CASSRLEGNEQFF.

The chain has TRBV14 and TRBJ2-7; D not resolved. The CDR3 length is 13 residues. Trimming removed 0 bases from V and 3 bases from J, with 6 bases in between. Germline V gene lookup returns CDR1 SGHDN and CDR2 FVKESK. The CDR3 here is CASSQDFVYEQYF. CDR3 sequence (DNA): TGTGCCAGCAGCCAAGACTTTGTCTACGAGCAGTACTTC.

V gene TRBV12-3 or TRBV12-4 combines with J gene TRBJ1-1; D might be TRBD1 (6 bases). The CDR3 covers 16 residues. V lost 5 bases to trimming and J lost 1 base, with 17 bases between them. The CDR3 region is CASSPRPTGQNTEAFF. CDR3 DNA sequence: TGTGCCAGCAGTCCCCGCCCGACAGGACAGAACACTGAAGCTTTCTTT.

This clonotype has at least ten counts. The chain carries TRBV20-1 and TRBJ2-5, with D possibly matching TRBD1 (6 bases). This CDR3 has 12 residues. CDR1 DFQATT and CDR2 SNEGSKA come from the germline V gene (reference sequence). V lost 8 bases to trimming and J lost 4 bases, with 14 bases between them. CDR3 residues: CSRDNLGETQYF. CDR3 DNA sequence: TGCAGTCGGGACAACCTGGGAGAGACCCAGTACTTC.

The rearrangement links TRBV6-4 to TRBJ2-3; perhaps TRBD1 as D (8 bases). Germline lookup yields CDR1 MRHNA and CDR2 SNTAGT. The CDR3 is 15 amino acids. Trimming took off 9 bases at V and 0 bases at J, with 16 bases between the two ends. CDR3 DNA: TGTGCCAGTTCAACAGGGGGAGGGAGCACAGATACGCAGTATTTT. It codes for CASSTGGGSTDTQYF.

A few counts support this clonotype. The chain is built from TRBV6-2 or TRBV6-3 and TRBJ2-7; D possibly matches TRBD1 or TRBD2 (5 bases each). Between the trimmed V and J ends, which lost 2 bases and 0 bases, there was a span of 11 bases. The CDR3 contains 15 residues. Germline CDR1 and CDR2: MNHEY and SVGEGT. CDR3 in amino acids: CASSYTGTYSYEQYF. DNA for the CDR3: TGTGCCAGCAGTTACACCGGGACCTACTCCTACGAGCAGTACTTC.

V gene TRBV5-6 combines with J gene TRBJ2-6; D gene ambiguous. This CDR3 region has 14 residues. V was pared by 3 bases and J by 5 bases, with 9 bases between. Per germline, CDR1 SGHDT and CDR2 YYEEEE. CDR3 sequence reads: CASSSGFWANVLTF. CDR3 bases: TGTGCCAGCAGCTCCGGATTCTGGGCCAACGTCCTGACTTTC.

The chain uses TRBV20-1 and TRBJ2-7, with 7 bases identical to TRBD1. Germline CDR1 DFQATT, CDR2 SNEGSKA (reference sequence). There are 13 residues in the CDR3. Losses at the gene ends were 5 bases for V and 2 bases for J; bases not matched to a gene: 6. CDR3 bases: TGCAGTGCTTGGGACAGCGAGGCCTACGAGCAGTACTTC. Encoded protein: CSAWDSEAYEQYF.

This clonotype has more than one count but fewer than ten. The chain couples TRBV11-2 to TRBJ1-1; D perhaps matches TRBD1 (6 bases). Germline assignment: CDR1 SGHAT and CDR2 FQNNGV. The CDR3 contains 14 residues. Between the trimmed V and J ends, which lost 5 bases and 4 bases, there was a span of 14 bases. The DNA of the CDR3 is TGTGCCAGCAGCACACAGGGCGTTTCCACTGAAGCTTTCTTT. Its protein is CASSTQGVSTEAFF.

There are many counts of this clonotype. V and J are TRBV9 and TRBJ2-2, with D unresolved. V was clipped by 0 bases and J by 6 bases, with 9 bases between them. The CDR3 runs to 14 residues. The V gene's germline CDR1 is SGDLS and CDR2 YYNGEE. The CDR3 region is CASSVGSVPGELFF. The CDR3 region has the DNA TGTGCCAGCAGCGTAGGTTCAGTCCCCGGGGAGCTGTTTTTT.